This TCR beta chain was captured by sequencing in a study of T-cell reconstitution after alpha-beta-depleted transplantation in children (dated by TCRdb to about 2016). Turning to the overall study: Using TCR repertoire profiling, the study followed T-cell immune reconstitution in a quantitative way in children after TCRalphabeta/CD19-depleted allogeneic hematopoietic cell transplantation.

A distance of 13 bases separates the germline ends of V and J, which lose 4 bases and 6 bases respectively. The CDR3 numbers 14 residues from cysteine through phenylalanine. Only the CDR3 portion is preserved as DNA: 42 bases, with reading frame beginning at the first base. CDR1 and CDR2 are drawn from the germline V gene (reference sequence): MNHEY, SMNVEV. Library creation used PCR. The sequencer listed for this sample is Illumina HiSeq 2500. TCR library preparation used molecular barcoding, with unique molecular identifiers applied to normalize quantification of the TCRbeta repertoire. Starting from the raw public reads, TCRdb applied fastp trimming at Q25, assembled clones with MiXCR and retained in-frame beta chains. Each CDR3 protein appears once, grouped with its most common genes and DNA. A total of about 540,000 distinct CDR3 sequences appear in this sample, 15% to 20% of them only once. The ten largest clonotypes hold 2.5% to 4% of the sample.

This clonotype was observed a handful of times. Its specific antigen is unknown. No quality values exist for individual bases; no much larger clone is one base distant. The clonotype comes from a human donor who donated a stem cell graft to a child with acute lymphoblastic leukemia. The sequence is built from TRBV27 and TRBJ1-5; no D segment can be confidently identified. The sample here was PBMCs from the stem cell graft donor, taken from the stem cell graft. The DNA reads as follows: TGTGCCAGCAGTTCTATCGTCTCGGCTCAGCCCCAGCATTTT. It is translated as CASSSIVSAQPQHF.